The clone carrying this TCR beta chain was detected many times. Its target is not known. Between the trimmed V and J ends, which lost 8 bases and 3 bases, there was a span of 13 bases. The CDR3 covers 13 residues. CDR1 is ENHRY, CDR2 SYGVKD, per germline. This sample was taken from a study of T cells after yellow fever vaccination. Study background: Low-cell-number fractions were prepared with SMART-Seq v4 Ultra Low Input.

Points from the study as a whole: Post-booster repertoires contained most primary-vaccination clones again (roughly 96% CD4, less than 90% CD8). Clonotype sharing between CD4 and CD8 compartments was small.

Production of TCR cDNA was by 5'RACE template switching, which also added a universal primer site and UMIs. TCRdb re-derived calls from the 5' RACE reads in MiXCR, one entry per CDR3 protein. The sample has tens of thousands of distinct CDR3 sequences, approximately 7.4% seen once. This TCR came from a man aged 25-45 years who received the YFV17D yellow fever vaccine. Sequencing was performed on CD8+ T cells sorted from PBMCs, taken 15 days after the yellow fever booster vaccination. This chain uses TRBV10-3 with TRBJ2-5; D is unresolved. CDR3 sequence reads: CAIGNGVKETQYF. In nucleotides, the CDR3 is TGTGCCATCGGGAACGGAGTAAAAGAGACCCAGTACTTC.